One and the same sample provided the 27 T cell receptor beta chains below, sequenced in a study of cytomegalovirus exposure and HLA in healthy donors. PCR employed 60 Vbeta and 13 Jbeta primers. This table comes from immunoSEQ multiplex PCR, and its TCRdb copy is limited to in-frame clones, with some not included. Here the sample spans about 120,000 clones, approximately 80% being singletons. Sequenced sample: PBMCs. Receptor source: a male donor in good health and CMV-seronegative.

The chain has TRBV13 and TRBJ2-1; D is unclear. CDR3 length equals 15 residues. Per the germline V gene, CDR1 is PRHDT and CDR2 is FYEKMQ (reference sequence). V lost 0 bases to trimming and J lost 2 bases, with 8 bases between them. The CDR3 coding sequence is TGTGCCAGCAGCTTAGGCGGAGTCCCCTACAATGAGCAGTTCTTC. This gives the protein CASSLGGVPYNEQFF.

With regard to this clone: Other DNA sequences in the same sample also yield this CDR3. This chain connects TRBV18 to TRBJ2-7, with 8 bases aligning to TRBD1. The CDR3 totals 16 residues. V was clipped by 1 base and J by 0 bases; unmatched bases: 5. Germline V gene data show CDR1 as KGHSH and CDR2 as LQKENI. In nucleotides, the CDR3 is TGTGCCAGCTCACCACTGTCAGGGGGCGGCTCCTACGAGCAGTACTTC. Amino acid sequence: CASSPLSGGGSYEQYF.

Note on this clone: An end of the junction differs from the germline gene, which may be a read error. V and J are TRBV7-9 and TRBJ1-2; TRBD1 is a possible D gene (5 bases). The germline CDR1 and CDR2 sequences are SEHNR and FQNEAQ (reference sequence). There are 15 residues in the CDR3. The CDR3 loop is CSSSFWSGPNYGYTF. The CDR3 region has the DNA TGTTCCAGCAGCTTTTGGTCAGGGCCTAACTATGGCTACACCTTC. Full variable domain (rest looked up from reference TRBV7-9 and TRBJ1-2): DTGVSQNPRHKITKRGQNVTFRCDPISEHNRLYWYRQTLGQGPEFLTYFQNEAQLEKSRLLSDRFSAERPKGSFSTLEIQRTEQGDSAMYLCSSSFWSGPNYGYTFGSGTRLTVV.

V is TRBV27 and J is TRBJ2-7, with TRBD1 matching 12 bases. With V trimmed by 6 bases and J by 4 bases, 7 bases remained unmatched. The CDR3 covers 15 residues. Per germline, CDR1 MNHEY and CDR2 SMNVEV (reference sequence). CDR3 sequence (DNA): TGTGCCAGCAGCCAATGGGACAGGGGGCGATACGAGCAGTACTTC. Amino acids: CASSQWDRGRYEQYF.

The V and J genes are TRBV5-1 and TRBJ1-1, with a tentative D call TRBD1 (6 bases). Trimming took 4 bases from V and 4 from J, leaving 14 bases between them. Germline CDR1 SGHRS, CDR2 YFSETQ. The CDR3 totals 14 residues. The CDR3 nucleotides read TGCGCCAGCAGCACCACAGGGTCCCTCACTGAAGCTTTCTTT. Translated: CASSTTGSLTEAFF.

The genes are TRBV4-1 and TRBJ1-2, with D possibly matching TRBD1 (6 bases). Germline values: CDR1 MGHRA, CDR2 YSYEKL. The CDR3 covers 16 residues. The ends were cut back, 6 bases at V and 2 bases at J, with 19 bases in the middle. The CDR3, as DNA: TGCGCCAGCAGTATCGAGGGGGATGGCTACAACTATGGCTACACCTTC. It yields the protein CASSIEGDGYNYGYTF.

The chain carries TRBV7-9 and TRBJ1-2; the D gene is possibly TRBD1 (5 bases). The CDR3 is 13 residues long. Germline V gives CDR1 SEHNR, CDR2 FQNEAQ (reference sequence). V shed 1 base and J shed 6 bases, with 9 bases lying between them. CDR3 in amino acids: CASSLDIGDGYTF. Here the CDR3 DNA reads TGTGCCAGCAGCTTAGATATAGGGGATGGCTACACCTTC.

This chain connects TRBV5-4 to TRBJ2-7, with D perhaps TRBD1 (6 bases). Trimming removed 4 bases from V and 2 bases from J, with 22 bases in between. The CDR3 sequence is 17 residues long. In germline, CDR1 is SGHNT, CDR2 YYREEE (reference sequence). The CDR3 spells CASSPEQGGGSPYEQYF. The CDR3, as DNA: TGTGCCAGCAGCCCTGAACAGGGTGGGGGATCCCCCTACGAGCAGTACTTC.

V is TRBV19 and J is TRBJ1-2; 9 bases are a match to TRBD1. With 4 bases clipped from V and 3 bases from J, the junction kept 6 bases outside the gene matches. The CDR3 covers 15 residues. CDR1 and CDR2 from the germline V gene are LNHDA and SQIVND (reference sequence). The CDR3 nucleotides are TGTGCCAGTAGTACCCCGGGACAGGGCGACTATGGCTACACCTTC. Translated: CASSTPGQGDYGYTF.

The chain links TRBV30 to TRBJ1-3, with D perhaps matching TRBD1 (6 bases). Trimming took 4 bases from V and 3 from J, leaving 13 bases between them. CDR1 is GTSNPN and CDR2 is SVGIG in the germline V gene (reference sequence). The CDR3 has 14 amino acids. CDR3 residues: CAWKGVTLGNTIYF. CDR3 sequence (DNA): TGTGCCTGGAAGGGGGTTACCCTTGGAAACACCATATATTTT.

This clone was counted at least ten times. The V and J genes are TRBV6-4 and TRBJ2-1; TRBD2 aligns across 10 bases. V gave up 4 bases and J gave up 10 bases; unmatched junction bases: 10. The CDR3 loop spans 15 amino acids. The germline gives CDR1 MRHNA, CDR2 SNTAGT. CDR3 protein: CASSANPSGGEEQFF. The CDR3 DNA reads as TGTGCCAGCAGTGCCAACCCTAGCGGGGGAGAAGAGCAGTTCTTC.

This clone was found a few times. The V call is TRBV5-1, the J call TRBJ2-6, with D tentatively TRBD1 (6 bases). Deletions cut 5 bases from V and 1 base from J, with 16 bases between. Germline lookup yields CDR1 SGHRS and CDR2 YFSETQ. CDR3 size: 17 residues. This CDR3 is CASRVGTFFSGANVLTF. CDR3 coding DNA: TGCGCCAGCAGAGTGGGGACATTCTTTTCTGGGGCCAACGTCCTGACTTTC.

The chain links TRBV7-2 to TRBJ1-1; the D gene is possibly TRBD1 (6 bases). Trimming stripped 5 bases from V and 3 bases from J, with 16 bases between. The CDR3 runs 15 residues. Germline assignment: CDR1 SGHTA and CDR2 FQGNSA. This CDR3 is CASSPKTGGYTEAFF. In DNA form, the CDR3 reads TGTGCCAGCAGCCCTAAGACGGGGGGCTACACTGAAGCTTTCTTT.

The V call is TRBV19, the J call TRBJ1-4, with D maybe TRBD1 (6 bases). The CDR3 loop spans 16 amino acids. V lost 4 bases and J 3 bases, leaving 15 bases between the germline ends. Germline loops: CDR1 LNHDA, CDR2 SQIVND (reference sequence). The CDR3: CASSTTGGAANEKLFF. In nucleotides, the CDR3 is TGTGCCAGTAGTACCACTGGGGGGGCGGCTAATGAAAAACTGTTTTTT. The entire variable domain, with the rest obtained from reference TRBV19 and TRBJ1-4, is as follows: DGGITQSPKYLFRKEGQNVTLSCEQNLNHDAMYWYRQDPGQGLRLIYYSQIVNDFQKGDIAEGYSVSREKKESFPLTVTSAQKNPTAFYLCASSTTGGAANEKLFFGSGTQLSVL.

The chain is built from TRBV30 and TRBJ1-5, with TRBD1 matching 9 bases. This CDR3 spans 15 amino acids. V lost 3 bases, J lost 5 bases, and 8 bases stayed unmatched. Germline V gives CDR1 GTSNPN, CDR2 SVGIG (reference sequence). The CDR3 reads CAWRERDRVDQPQHF. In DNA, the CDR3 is TGTGCCTGGAGGGAAAGGGACAGGGTGGATCAGCCCCAGCATTTT.

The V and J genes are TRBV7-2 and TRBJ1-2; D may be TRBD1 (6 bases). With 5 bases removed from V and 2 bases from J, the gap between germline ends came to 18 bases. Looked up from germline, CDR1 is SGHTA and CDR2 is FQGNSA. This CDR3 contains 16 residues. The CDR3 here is CASSPEVAGANYGYTF. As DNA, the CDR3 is TGTGCCAGCAGCCCCGAGGTCGCAGGGGCGAACTATGGCTACACCTTC.

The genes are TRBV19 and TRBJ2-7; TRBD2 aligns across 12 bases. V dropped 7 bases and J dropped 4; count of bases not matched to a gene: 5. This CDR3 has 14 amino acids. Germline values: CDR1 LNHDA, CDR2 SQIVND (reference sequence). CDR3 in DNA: TGTGCCAGTACTCGGACTAGCGGGGCTTACGAGCAGTACTTC. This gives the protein CASTRTSGAYEQYF.

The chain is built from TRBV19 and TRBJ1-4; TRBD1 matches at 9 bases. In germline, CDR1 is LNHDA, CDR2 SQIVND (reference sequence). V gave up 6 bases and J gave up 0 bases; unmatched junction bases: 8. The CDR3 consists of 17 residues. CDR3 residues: CASSTTGGGSTNEKLFF. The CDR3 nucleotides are TGTGCCAGTAGCACAACAGGGGGCGGGTCAACTAATGAAAAACTGTTTTTT.

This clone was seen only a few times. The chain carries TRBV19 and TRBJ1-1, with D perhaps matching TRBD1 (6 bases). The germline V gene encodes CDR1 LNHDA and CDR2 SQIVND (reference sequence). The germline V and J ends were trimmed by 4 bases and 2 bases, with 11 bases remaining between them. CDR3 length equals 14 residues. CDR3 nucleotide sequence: TGTGCCAGTAGTACCTCAGGGGTAAACACTGAAGCTTTCTTT. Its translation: CASSTSGVNTEAFF.

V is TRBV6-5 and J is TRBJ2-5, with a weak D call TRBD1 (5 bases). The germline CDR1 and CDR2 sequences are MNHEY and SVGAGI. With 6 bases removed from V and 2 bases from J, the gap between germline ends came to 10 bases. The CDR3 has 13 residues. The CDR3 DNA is TGTGCCAGCAGATCACAGGCTCAAGAGACCCAGTACTTC. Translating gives CASRSQAQETQYF.

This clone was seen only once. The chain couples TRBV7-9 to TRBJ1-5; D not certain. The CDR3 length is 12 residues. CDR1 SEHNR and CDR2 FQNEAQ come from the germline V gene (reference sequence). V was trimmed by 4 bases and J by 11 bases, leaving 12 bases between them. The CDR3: CASSSSRGSQHF. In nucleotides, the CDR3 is TGTGCCAGCAGCTCGTCGAGAGGGTCCCAGCATTTT.

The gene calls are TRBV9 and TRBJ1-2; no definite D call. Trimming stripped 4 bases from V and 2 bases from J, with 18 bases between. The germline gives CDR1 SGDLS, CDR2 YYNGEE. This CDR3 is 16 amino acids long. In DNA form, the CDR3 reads TGTGCCAGCAGCCCCCCTGGCAGGCGTTTGAACTATGGCTACACCTTC. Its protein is CASSPPGRRLNYGYTF.

The CDR3 sequence: CASSLVGGLLINEQFF. The CDR3 nucleotides read TGTGCCAGCAGCTTAGTGGGCGGACTGTTGATCAATGAGCAGTTCTTC. V usage is TRBV11-2 and J usage is TRBJ2-1; the D gene is possibly TRBD2 (5 bases). The CDR3 runs 16 residues. Trimming pared 1 base from V and 6 bases from J, leaving 16 bases between. Per germline, CDR1 SGHAT and CDR2 FQNNGV.

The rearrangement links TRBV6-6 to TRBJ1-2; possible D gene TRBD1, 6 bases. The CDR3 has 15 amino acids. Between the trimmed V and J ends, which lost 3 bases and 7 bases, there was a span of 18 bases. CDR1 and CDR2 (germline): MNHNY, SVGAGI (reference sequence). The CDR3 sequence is CASSYSVAGALGYTF. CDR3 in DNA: TGTGCCAGCAGTTATAGTGTCGCAGGGGCCCTTGGCTACACCTTC.

This CDR3 reads CASSMAGGTTDTQYF. DNA of the CDR3: TGTGCCAGCAGTATGGCGGGGGGCACTACAGATACGCAGTATTTT. The chain joins TRBV4-2 to TRBJ2-3; 8 nucleotides align to TRBD2. CDR3 length equals 15 residues. The junction had 8 bases not matched to a gene; V was cut back by 6 bases and J by 3 bases. From germline, CDR1 is LGHNA and CDR2 YNFKEQ.

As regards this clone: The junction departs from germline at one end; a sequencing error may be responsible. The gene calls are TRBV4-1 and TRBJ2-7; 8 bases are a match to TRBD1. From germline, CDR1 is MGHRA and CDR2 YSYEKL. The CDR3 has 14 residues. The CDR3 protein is CASSLGTGSFEQYF. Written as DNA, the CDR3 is TGCGCCAGCAGCCTTGGGACAGGCTCCTTCGAGCAGTACTTC.

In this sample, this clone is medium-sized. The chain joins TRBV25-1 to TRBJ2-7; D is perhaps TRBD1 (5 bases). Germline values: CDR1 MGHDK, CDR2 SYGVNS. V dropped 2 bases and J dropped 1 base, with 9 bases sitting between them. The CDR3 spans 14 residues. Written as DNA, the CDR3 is TGTGCCAGCAGTGAAGAGGACACATCCTACGAGCAGTACTTC. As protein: CASSEEDTSYEQYF.